This T cell receptor (beta chain) derives from a study of blood T cell repertoires in COVID-19. Repertoires were generated with immunoSEQ multiplex PCR, while TCRdb's copy carries only in-frame clones and drops some. The profile covers 95,000 to 100,000 clones, with roughly 86% appearing a single time and roughly 10% taken by the ten largest. The ends lost 7 bases at V and 6 bases at J; junction bases unmatched: 12. The germline CDR1 and CDR2 sequences are ENHRY and SYGVKD. The CDR3 is 15 residues long. The J gene is TRBJ2-3, the V gene TRBV10-3; 8 bases match TRBD2. This sequence originates from a woman in her twenties or thirties with acute or convalescent COVID-19. The sequenced sample consisted of peripheral blood. The CDR3 nucleotides are TGTGCCATCACGTCCCAACGGGGGGGGACGGATACGCAGTATTTT. Translation gives CAITSQRGGTDTQYF.